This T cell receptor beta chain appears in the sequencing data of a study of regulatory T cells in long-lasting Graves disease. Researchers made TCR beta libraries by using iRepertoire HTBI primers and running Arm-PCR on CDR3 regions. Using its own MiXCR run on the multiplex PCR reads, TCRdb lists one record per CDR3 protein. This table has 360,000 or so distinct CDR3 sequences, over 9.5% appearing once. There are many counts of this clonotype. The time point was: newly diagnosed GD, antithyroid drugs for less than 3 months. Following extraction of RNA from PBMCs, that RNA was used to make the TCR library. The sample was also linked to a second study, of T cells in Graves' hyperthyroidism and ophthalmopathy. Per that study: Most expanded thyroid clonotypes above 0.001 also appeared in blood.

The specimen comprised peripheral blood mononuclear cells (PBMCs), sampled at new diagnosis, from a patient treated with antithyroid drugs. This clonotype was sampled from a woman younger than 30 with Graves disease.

The CDR3 DNA sequence: TGTGCCAGCAGCTTAGGGACCCGGATGGATGGCTCCTACGAGCAGTACTTC. Its translation: CASSLGTRMDGSYEQYF. This chain uses TRBV7-9 with TRBJ2-7, with D hard to call. Per the germline V gene, CDR1 is SEHNR and CDR2 is FQNEAQ (reference sequence). Trimming removed 1 base at V and 0 bases at J, with 16 bases between. This CDR3 contains 17 residues.